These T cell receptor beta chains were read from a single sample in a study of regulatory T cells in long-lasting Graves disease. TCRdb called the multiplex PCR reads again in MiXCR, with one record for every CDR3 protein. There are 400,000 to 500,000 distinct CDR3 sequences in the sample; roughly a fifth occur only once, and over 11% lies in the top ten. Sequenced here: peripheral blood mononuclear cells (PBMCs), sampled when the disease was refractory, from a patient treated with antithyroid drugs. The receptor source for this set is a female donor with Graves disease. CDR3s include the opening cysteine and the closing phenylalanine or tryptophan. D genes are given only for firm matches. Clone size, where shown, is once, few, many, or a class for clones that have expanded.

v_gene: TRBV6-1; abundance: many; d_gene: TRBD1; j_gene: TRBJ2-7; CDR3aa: CATGVTGTGAYEQYF; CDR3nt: TGTGCCACGGGCGTCACCGGGACAGGGGCCTACGAGCAGTACTTC
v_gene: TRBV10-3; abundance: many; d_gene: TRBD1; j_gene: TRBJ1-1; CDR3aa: CAISVTGTNTEAFF; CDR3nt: TGTGCCATCAGTGTGACAGGGACGAACACTGAAGCTTTCTTT
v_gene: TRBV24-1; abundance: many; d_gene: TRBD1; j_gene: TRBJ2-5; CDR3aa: CATSDPTGVRETQYF; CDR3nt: TGTGCCACCAGTGACCCCACAGGGGTTCGAGAGACCCAGTACTTC
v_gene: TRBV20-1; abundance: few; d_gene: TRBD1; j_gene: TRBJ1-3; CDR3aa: CSARGDRGDTIYF; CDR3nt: TGCAGTGCTAGAGGGGACAGGGGTGACACCATATATTTT
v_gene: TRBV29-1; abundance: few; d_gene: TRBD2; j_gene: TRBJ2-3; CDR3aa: CSVEKRDYPDTQYF; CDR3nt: TGCAGCGTTGAGAAGCGGGACTATCCAGATACGCAGTATTTT
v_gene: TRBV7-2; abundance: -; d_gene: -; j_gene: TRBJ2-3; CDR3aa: CASSFTPRDFTDTQYF; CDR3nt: TGTGCCAGCAGCTTCACCCCCCGGGACTTCACAGATACGCAGTATTTT
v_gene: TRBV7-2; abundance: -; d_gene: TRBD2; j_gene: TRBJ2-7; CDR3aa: CASSLASSGNFEQYF; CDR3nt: TGTGCCAGCAGCTTAGCGTCTAGCGGGAACTTCGAGCAGTACTTC
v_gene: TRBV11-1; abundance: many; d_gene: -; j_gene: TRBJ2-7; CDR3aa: CASSSHYEQYF; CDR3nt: TGTGCCAGCAGTTCGCACTACGAGCAGTACTTC
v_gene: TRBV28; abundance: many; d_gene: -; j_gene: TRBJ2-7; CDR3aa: CASTLGGGSSYEQYF; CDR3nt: TGTGCCAGCACCCTCGGGGGCGGGAGCTCCTACGAGCAGTACTTC
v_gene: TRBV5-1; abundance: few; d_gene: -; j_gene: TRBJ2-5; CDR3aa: CASSGTTETQYF; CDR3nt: TGCGCCAGCAGCGGTACTACAGAGACCCAGTACTTC
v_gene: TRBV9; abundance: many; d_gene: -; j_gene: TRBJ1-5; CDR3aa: CASSVDDLWQPQHF; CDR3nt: TGTGCCAGCAGCGTAGATGACCTGTGGCAGCCCCAGCATTTT
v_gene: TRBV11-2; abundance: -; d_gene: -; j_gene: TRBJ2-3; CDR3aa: CASSPPAEDAQYF; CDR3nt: TGTGCCAGCAGCCCTCCCGCGGAAGATGCGCAGTATTTT
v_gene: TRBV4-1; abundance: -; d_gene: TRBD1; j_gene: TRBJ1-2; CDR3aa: CASSQDPGTGAFYGYTF; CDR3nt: TGCGCCAGCAGCCAAGATCCCGGGACAGGGGCCTTCTATGGCTACACCTTC
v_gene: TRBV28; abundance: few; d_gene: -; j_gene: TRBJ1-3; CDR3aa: CASSFRSSGNTIYF; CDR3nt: TGTGCCAGCAGTTTTCGGTCCTCTGGAAACACCATATATTTT
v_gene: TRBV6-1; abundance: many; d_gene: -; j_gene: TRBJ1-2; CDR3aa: CASSGLDGGWGYGYTF; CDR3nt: TGTGCCAGCAGCGGCCTTGATGGGGGCTGGGGCTATGGCTACACCTTC
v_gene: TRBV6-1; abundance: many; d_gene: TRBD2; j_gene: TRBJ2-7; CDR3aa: CASSEWTSGSPEQYF; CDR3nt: TGTGCCAGCAGTGAGTGGACTAGCGGGAGCCCCGAGCAGTACTTC
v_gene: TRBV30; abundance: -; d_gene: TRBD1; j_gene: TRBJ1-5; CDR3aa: CAWSQGVSQPQHF; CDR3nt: TGTGCCTGGAGCCAGGGGGTGAGTCAGCCCCAGCATTTT
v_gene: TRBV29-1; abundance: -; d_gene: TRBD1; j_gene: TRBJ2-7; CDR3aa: CSVTDRGSSYEQYF; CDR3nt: TGCAGCGTTACGGACAGGGGGAGCTCCTACGAGCAGTACTTC
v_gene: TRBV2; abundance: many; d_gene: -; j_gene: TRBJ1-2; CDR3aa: CASKGSTNYGYTF; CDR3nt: TGTGCCAGCAAGGGGTCTACTAACTATGGCTACACCTTC
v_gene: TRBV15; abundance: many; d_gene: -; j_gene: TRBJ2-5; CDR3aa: CATGVGRQETQYF; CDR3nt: TGTGCCACCGGAGTCGGGCGCCAAGAGACCCAGTACTTC
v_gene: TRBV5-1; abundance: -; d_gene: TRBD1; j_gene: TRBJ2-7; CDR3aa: CASSLAHRGRGEQYF; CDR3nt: TGCGCCAGCAGCTTGGCTCACAGGGGTCGAGGAGAGCAGTACTTC